The sequence of this TCR beta chain was determined in a study of liver allograft versus peripheral blood T cells. Study details: Transplanted livers and recipients' peripheral blood had their T cell receptor repertoires compared.

MiXCR was run by TCRdb on the reads, yielding one entry per CDR3 protein. The sample carries several thousand distinct CDR3 sequences, 15% to 20% recorded once. Deletions cut 9 bases from V and 4 bases from J, with 12 bases between. This CDR3 is 12 amino acids long. Germline lookup yields CDR1 LNHDA and CDR2 SQIVND (reference sequence). As to this clonotype: A read error is possible here, since a much larger clone lies one base away.

V and J are TRBV19 and TRBJ1-1; D call uncertain. The clonotype originates from a human patient who had a liver transplant. Some T cells may possibly be graft donor cells. The DNA for the CDR3 is TGTGCCAGCCTGACATCAGGCACTGAAGCTTTCTTT. Protein product: CASLTSGTEAFF.